The present entry profiles one TCR beta chain with its context. What it recognizes is unknown. This CDR3 is built from 16 residues. The germline V gene encodes CDR1 SNHLY and CDR2 FYNNEI. The V end lost 2 bases, the J end lost 4 bases, and 12 bases lay between the germline ends. Primers for the PCR totalled 60 Vbeta and 13 Jbeta. Method: immunoSEQ multiplex PCR; TCRdb's copy keeps in-frame clones and lacks some. The sample consists of around 150,000 clones, about 80% of them appearing once. The entry originates in a study of cytomegalovirus exposure and HLA in healthy donors. Findings and limits, study-wide: It was likely that a cluster of highly shared sequence variants was a sequencing artifact. According to reports, the classifier identified cytomegalovirus status with high specificity and sensitivity. Further analysis, carried out later, found HLA-associated TCR beta chains more clonally expanded than equally common other chains. When analyzed later, a missense DCLRE1C variant was found to be linked to TCR beta V- and J-gene trimming.

Sequenced sample: PBMCs. The chain is built from TRBV2 and TRBJ2-6; possibly TRBD2 for D (7 bases). The sequence was obtained from a man younger than 45 in good health and CMV-seronegative. The DNA for the CDR3 is TGTGCCAGCAGTGAATTAGGGGGGGTAGGGGCCAACGTCCTGACTTTC. Translation gives CASSELGGVGANVLTF.